This T cell receptor beta chain originates from a study of blood T cells in healthy people across ages (dated by TCRdb to the mid-2010s). For the study in its entirety: In model experiments, template switching captured roughly one uniquely barcoded TCR beta cDNA molecule for every two T cells. Age-related changes in TCR beta repertoire diversity were measured in the study by deep sequencing normalized with unique cDNA molecular identifiers. Two additional independent replicas of 1 million unique cDNA reads from the same blood draw were analyzed for two donors (one aged 18 to 30 and one aged 80 or older). Donors were grouped into four age groups: young (average 16 years), middle-aged (39), aged (around 60) and long-lived (approximately 81). The paper as a whole reports these results and caveats: As age increased, observed TCR beta diversity per million T cells dropped in a roughly linear way, and a significant reduction was already evident by age approximately 40. Conclusive comparison of naive and antigen-experienced compartments was prevented by the profiling of bulk unsorted PBMCs. Compared with the aged group, the long-lived group had more naive CD4+ T cells, fewer expanded clones and increased TCR diversity, suggesting age selection. The percentage of naive T cells measured by flow cytometry correlated strongly with observed TCR beta diversity. Estimates of total diversity from one million sequenced T cells were regarded as lower bounds and underestimates. Because the CMV infection status of the donors was unknown, age-related changes in expanded clonotypes may potentially have been confounded.

This clonotype has a handful of counts. Which antigen it targets is not known. No clone much larger than this one lies a single base away; base qualities are absent. Systemically healthy Caucasian individuals from Russia, 39 in total and aged about 6 to 95 years, were included as donors. Approximately 9.3 milliliters of peripheral blood were drawn from each donor into EDTA-treated Vacutainer tubes. PBMCs were isolated by Ficoll-Paque density-gradient centrifugation, with at least 6 million obtained per sample. Trizol reagent was used to extract total RNA from the PBMCs, yielding at least 5 micrograms per sample. Naive CD45RAhigh/CD27high T cell percentages were measured by flow cytometry on a PBMC aliquot from every donor. Libraries were built with 5' RACE. For sequencing, an Illumina HiSeq 2500 was employed. A second PCR of about 7 to 12 cycles was run with a J-beta primer mix and a sample-barcoded 5' primer. A unique molecular identifier was introduced onto each TCR beta cDNA molecule by a template-switch 5' adaptor carrying 12 random nucleotides. Each sample yielded at least 2.5 million CDR3-containing paired-end reads. The Mint cDNA synthesis kit, primed by a TRBC-specific oligonucleotide, was used to synthesize first-strand cDNA from all RNA. Following uracil-DNA glycosylase treatment, a first 18-cycle PCR with universal primers M1SS and BC2_uni_R was performed on all cDNA. Concerning the study's data processing: For normalization, 1 million high-quality reads, each with a distinct molecular identifier, were randomly selected from each sample. Reads sharing molecular identifiers were discarded rather than binned into consensus sequences. CDR3 identification, clonotype clustering and error correction used MiTCR with a Q25 quality threshold and the strictest error-elimination algorithm. A nonparametric unseen species model with Euler transformation was used to estimate lower-bound total TCR beta diversity. In TCRdb, the public reads were trimmed at Q25 with fastp and aligned with MiXCR, with productive beta chains retained. Rows with one shared CDR3 protein collapse into an entry with the most common genes and DNA. These V and J calls are TCRdb output, not the study's own analysis. For this sample there are around 700,000 distinct CDR3 sequences; 20% to 25% appear just once. The ten top clones hold 8% to 10% of the sample.

Per the germline V gene, SGHRS is the CDR1 and YFSETQ is the CDR2. After removal of 4 bases from V and 5 bases from J, the junction retains 11 bases not matched to a gene. Counted from cysteine to phenylalanine, this CDR3 has 15 amino acids. The entry retains the CDR3 DNA only, 45 bases that are in frame from base 1. This sample was shared with a second study, whose subject was T cells of mothers and their children. As the second paper documents: Donors were nine systemically healthy Caucasian individuals: three mothers and their six children. cDNA synthesis consumed the entire amount of extracted RNA, loaded at approximately 1.5 ug RNA in each 15 ul reaction. In the second PCR, the M1S primer added sample barcodes and 2-4 random nucleotides. More than 9 million TCR beta CDR3 reads were obtained from each mother, and 2.5 million to 3.5 million reads were obtained from each child. Thymic selection similarly shapes TCR recombination output in related and unrelated pairs, with minor effect from inherited differences. Normalized repertoire overlap was always slightly but never significantly higher in related than unrelated mother-child pairs. With a sensitivity of approximately 96 clones per million clonotypes, no persistent microchimeric T cell clones were detected. In the study, deep NGS was used to compare the TCR beta repertoires of mothers and children, and features distinguishing related mother-child pairs from unrelated individuals were sought. The mean age was about 37 +/- 4 years for the mothers and about 10 +/- 4 years for the children. After adapters were ligated using NEBNext reagents, the libraries underwent 100+100 nt paired-end sequencing on an Illumina HiSeq 2000. To prevent cross-contamination, the mother and child libraries were prepared a month apart and were sequenced in separate runs. For each donor, between roughly 500,000 and 2,200,000 distinct TCR beta clonotypes were identified. Naive TCR beta clonotypes were estimated from low-frequency clonotypes matched to each donor's FACS-determined naive share, without sorting.

The receptor comes from a boy between 10 and 17 years old in good health. Recombination linked TRBV5-1 to TRBJ2-5; 7 middle bases align to TRBD2. Material: blood. The bases are TGCGCCAGCAGCCCACGGGAGAGCGGGGTGGAGACCCAGTACTTC. It specifies CASSPRESGVETQYF.